This T cell receptor (beta chain) was sequenced for a study of siplizumab effects on memory and regulatory T cells. Germline V gene sequence: CDR1 SQVTM, CDR2 ANQGSEA. V gave up 6 bases and J gave up 1 base, with 15 bases separating them. This CDR3 is built from 14 residues. Assaying covered about 10^5 TCR templates per sample. Method: immunoSEQ multiplex PCR; TCRdb's copy keeps in-frame clones and lacks some. The data contain just under 85,000 clones, roughly 87% of them singletons. This clone was seen a handful of times. The chain links TRBV29-1 to TRBJ1-1, with a possible D match to TRBD1 (5 bases). Material: Tregs sorted from blood. The TCR originated in a human donor in good health. The CDR3 bases are TGCAGCGTCGACAGAGGTTTGGGGAACACTGAAGCTTTCTTT. Amino acid sequence: CSVDRGLGNTEAFF.